This T cell receptor (beta chain) was found in a study of identical twins listed by TCRdb under 2016. As for the study more broadly: TCR alpha and beta repertoires from monozygotic twins, unrelated adults of various ages and cord blood were deep-sequenced to test whether fetal clonotypes persist. To rule out contamination, the twin experiments were replicated at different times with different library preparation protocols.

This clonotype was seen more than once but under ten times. Its cognate antigen has yet to be identified. The record has no base qualities; no much larger clone is one base away. All donors were healthy Caucasians. Three pairs of female monozygotic twins, all aged roughly 18 to 29 years, were included in the twin cohort. Positive isolation kits from Invitrogen were used to isolate the CD4+ and CD8+ T cell populations. The investigation overall reported the following: Excess twin sharing in beta out-of-frame sequences was weaker because fewer shared sequences lowered the signal-to-noise ratio. In monozygotic twins, recombination models systematically underestimated out-of-frame TCR alpha sharing, but the models matched the sharing seen between unrelated individuals. Conclusions relied on cross-sectional statistical analysis, since the same donors could not be followed over many years. Compared with coincidental sharing between unrelated individuals, out-of-frame TCR alpha sequences shared between twins had an excess of sequences with low generation probability. Fewer insertions were carried by abundant cord blood beta clonotypes, a similar but weaker trend appeared in young adult naive repertoires, and no such trend appeared in memory repertoires. Invariant T cells such as MAIT and iNKT could partly confound zero-insertion analyses, although diverse VJ usage argued against such confounding for most clonotypes.

Cut back by 0 bases and 0 bases, the V and J ends lie 10 bases apart. The CDR3 measures 15 amino acids from cysteine to phenylalanine. Only the CDR3 portion is preserved as DNA: 45 bases, with reading frame beginning at the first base. CDR1 SGHRS and CDR2 YFSETQ were looked up in the germline V gene. Library preparation employed 5' RACE. Sequenced using an Illumina HiSeq 2000. Template switching introduced a universal primer binding site; the final cDNA contained a unique molecular identifier, enabling accurate counting of TCR cDNA molecules. Specific primers in the conserved constant-segment region were used to synthesize first-strand cDNA for TCR alpha and beta chains. To control for contamination, every cDNA library carried two barcodes: a SMART-Mk sample barcode plus Illumina barcodes. Two successive PCR steps introduced TruSeq adapter sequences along with Illumina sample barcodes. The Illumina HiSeq platform was used with custom primers to sequence TCR alpha and beta cDNA libraries. The source study handled its data this way. Raw reads were processed with MiGEC to extract unique molecular identifiers, and MiXCR was used to determine CDR3 positions. Recombination models were inferred per individual with the repgenHMM and IGoR tools using an EM algorithm. Shared clonotype analysis was performed with the tcR package in R, normalizing sharing by the product of cloneset sizes. To study raw recombination without the effects of thymic and clonal selection, out-of-frame nonproductive sequences were analyzed. TCRdb reanalyzed the raw reads on its own, using fastp at Q25 for trimming and MiXCR for clone calling, and kept in-frame beta chains. Each CDR3 protein appears once, grouped with its most common genes and DNA. The V and J calls here are based on TCRdb, not the publication. The sample yields 500,000 or so distinct CDR3 sequences; 13% to 15% were counted once. The top ten clones comprise approximately 0.9% of the sample.

These data also featured in a second study, about yellow fever vaccine responses in identical twins. That second publication adds: According to the authors, in identical twins the way T cells responded to vaccination appeared partly convergent and partly personalized. In the study, vaccine-responding T cell clones were precisely tracked in identical twins.

Input material: CD4+ T cells sorted from blood. The TCR originated in a woman in her late teens or twenties in good health. The chain joins TRBV5-1 to TRBJ2-7; TRBD1 is a weak D gene call, 6 bases matching. The CDR3 protein: CASSLVKGGSYEQYF. In nucleotide form, the sequence is TGCGCCAGCAGCTTGGTGAAAGGGGGCTCCTACGAGCAGTACTTC. This CDR3, with the reference TRBV5-1 and TRBJ2-7 proteins standing in past its ends, gives the full variable domain KAGVTQTPRYLIKTRGQQVTLSCSPISGHRSVSWYQQTPGQGLQFLFEYFSETQRNKGNFPGRFSGRQFSNSRSEMNVSTLELGDSALYLCASSLVKGGSYEQYFGPGTRLTVT.